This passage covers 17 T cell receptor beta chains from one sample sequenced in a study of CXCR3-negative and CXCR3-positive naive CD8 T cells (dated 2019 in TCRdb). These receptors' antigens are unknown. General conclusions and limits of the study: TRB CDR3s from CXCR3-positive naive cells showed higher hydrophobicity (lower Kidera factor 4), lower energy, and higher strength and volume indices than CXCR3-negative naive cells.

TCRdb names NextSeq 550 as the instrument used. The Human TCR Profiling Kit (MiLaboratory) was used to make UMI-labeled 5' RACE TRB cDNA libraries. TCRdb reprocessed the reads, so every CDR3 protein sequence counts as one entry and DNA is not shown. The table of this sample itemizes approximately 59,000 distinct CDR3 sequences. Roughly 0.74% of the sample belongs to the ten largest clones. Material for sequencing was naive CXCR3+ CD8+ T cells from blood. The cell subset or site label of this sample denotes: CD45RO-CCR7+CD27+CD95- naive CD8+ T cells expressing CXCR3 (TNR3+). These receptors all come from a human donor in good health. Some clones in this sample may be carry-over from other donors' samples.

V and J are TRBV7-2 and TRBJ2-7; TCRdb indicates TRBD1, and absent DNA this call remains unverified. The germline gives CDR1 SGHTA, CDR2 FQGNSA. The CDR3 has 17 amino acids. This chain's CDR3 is CASSLVGAGGAPYEQYF.

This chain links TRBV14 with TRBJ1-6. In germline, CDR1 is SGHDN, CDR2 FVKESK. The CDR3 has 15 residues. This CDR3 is CASSQDNSYNSPLHF.

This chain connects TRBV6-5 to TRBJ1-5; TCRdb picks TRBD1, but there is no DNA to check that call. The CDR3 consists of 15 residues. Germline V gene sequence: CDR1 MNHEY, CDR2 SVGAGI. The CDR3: CASSFDSTSNQPQHF.

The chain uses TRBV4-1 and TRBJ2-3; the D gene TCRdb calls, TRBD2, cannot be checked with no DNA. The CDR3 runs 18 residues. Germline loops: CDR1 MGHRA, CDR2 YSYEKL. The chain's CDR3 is CASSQDPEGPARTDTQYF.

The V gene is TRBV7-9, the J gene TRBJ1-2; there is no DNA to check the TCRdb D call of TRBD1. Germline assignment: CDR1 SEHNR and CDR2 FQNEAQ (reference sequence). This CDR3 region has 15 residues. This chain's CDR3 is CASSLPGQDYNGYTF.

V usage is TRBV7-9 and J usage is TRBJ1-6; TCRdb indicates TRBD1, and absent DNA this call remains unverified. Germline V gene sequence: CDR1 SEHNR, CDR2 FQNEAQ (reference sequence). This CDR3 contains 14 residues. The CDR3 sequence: CASSPTGENSPLHF.

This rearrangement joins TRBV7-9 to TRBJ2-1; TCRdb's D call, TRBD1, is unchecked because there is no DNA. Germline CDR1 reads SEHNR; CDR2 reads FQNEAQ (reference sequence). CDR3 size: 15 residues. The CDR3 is CASSSTTGTYNEQFF.

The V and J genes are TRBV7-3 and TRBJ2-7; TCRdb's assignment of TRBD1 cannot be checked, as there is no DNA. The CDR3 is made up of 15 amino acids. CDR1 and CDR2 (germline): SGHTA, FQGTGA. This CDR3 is CASSLTPGPPYEQYF.

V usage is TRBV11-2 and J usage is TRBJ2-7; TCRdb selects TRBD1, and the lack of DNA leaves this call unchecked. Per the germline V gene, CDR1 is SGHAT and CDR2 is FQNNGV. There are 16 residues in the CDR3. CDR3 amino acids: CAGSLWPGQGPYEQYF.

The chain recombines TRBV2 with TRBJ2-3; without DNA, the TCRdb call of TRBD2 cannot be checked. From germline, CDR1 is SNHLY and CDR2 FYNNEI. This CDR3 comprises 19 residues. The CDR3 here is CASILSAGLAGRPTDTQYF. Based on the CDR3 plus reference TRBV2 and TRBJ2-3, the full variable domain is EPEVTQTPSHQVTQMGQEVILRCVPISNHLYFYWYRQILGQKVEFLVSFYNNEISEKSEIFDDQFSVERPDGSNFTLKIRSTKLEDSAMYFCASILSAGLAGRPTDTQYFGPGTRLTVL.

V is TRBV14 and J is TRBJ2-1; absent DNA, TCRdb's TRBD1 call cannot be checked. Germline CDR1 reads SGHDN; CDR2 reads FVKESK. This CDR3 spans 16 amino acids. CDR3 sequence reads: CASSQLLGGPGNEQFF.

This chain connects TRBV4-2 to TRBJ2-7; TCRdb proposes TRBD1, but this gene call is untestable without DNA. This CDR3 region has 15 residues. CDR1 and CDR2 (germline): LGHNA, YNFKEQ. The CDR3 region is CASSLTGGSSYEQYF.

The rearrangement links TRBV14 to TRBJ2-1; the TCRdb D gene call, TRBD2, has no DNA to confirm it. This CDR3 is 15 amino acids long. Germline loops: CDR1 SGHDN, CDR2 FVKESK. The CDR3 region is CASSQDVGLGNEQFF. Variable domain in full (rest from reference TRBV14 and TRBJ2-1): EAGVTQFPSHSVIEKGQTVTLRCDPISGHDNLYWYRRVMGKEIKFLLHFVKESKQDESGMPNNRFLAERTGGTYSTLKVQPAELEDSGVYFCASSQDVGLGNEQFFGPGTRLTVL.

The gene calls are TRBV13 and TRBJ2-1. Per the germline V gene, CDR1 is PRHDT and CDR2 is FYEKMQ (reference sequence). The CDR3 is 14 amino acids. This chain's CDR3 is CASSLGWDGNEQFF.

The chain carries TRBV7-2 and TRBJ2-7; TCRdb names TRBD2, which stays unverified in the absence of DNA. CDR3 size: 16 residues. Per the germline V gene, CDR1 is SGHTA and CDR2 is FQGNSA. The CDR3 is CASSFPRDYPSYEQYF. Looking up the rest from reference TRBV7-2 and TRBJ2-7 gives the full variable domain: GAGVSQSPSNKVTEKGKDVELRCDPISGHTALYWYRQSLGQGLEFLIYFQGNSAPDKSGLPSDRFSAERTGGSVSTLTIQRTQQEDSAVYLCASSFPRDYPSYEQYFGPGTRLTVT.

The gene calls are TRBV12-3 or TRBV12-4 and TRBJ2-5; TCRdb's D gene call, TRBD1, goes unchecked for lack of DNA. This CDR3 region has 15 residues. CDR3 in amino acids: CASSLRSRNQETQYF.

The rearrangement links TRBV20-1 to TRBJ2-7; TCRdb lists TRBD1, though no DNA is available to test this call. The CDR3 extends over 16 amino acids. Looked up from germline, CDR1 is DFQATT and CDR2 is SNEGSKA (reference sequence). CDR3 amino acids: CSARDLPRGSTYEQYF.